This T cell receptor beta chain was recovered during a study of shared clonotypes between healthy human individuals. This CDR3 has 18 amino acids. Profiled with immunoSEQ multiplex PCR; TCRdb holds only in-frame clones, not every one. The sample has millions of clones, roughly 94% seen once. A remark on this clone: The antigen is not known.

Only CD45RO-negative cells positively selected for CCR7 counted as naive CD8 cells, so terminally differentiated effector memory CD45RA+ cells were excluded. Caucasian adults residing in Nashville, Tennessee made up all the donors. General study points: Having only a few donors restricted how much genetic and exposure-history diversity was captured.

Sequenced: naive CD8+ T cells sorted from blood. This receptor was obtained from a man aged 18-30 years in good health. The chain uses TRBV1 and TRBJ1-5. TRBV1 is a documented pseudogene. Written as DNA, the CDR3 is TGCACCAGCAGCCAAGACCGTCTGTTATTGCTACACAATCAGCCCCAGCATTTT. Translated, it gives CTSSQDRLLLLHNQPQHF.